What follows are 22 T cell receptor beta chains derived from one specimen sequenced in a study of shared clonotypes between healthy human individuals. TCRdb's copy holds only in-frame clones and misses some; the assay was immunoSEQ multiplex PCR. The sample yields roughly 1,500,000 clones, just under 99% seen once. Sequencing was done on a sample of naive CD4+ T cells sorted from blood. Described subset: CD45RA+ positively selected. The receptors shown here come from a man younger than 40 in good health.

A single count supports this clone. The gene calls are TRBV28 and TRBJ1-1, with 9 bases fitting TRBD1. The CDR3 has 15 amino acids. The V and J ends lost 3 bases and 2 bases, in that order; junction bases with no gene match: 4. Germline loops: CDR1 MDHEN, CDR2 SYDVKM. The CDR3 DNA is TGTGCCAGCAGTTTGGGGGACAGGGAAAACACTGAAGCTTTCTTT. It translates to CASSLGDRENTEAFF.

This chain joins TRBV20-1 and TRBJ1-4, with a tentative D call TRBD1 (5 bases). Looked up from germline, CDR1 is DFQATT and CDR2 is SNEGSKA (reference sequence). Trimming pared 7 bases from V and 7 bases from J, leaving 10 bases between. This CDR3 is 11 amino acids long. CDR3 in DNA: TGCAGTGTTCAGGGATTTGAAAAACTGTTTTTT. It yields the protein CSVQGFEKLFF.

This chain uses TRBV5-4 with TRBJ2-1; no reliable D call. This CDR3 has 16 amino acids. V was clipped by 4 bases and J by 7 bases, with 21 bases between them. Germline V gene data show CDR1 as SGHNT and CDR2 as YYREEE (reference sequence). The CDR3 protein is CASSPDRRATWNEQFF. CDR3 coding DNA: TGTGCCAGCAGCCCGGATAGACGGGCCACGTGGAATGAGCAGTTCTTC.

This clone has only one observation. At the DNA level, this CDR3 is encoded by other sequences in the same sample as well. V and J are TRBV7-9 and TRBJ2-1; 8 bases agree with TRBD2. Germline values: CDR1 SEHNR, CDR2 FQNEAQ (reference sequence). CDR3 length equals 13 residues. The ends lost 0 bases at V and 8 bases at J; junction bases unmatched: 0. The CDR3, as DNA: TGTGCCAGCAGCTTAGCCGGGGGGGATGAGCAGTTCTTC. Its protein product is CASSLAGGDEQFF.

The chain is built from TRBV11-3 and TRBJ2-2; TRBD1 agrees at 7 bases. Germline-derived CDR1 and CDR2 are SGHNT and YENEEA. This CDR3 spans 16 amino acids. V trimming: 3 bases; J trimming: 5 bases; junction bases outside the gene matches: 9. CDR3 protein: CASSFNRGPRTGELFF. The CDR3 DNA follows: TGTGCCAGCAGCTTTAACAGGGGCCCCAGGACCGGGGAGCTGTTTTTT. Filled out from reference TRBV11-3 and TRBJ2-2, the complete variable domain reads EAGVVQSPRYKIIEKKQPVAFWCNPISGHNTLYWYLQNLGQGPELLIRYENEEAVDDSQLPKDRFSAERLKGVDSTLKIQPAELGDSAVYLCASSFNRGPRTGELFFGEGSRLTVL.

The chain recombines TRBV4-3 with TRBJ2-5; possibly TRBD1 or TRBD2 for D (5 bases each). V was clipped by 1 base and J by 7 bases, with 7 bases between them. The CDR3 consists of 12 residues. Germline V lookup: CDR1 LGHNA, CDR2 YSLEER. As DNA, the CDR3 is TGCGCCAGCAGCCAAGGTGGGGGGACCCAGTACTTC. Residues: CASSQGGGTQYF.

The gene calls are TRBV29-1 and TRBJ2-3, with TRBD1 matching over 11 bases. This CDR3 contains 16 residues. Germline CDR1 reads SQVTM; CDR2 reads ANQGSEA. V dropped 4 bases and J dropped 6; count of bases not matched to a gene: 12. CDR3 bases: TGCAGCGTTGGGGCGGGACAGGGGGTTGCTGAGGATACGCAGTATTTT. Protein product: CSVGAGQGVAEDTQYF.

Worth noting for this clone: One end of the junction is discordant with germline, which a read error may explain. CDR3 protein: CASSQGFGSF. The CDR3 DNA reads as TGCGCCAGCAGTCAAGGGTTCGGAAGCTTC. The V gene is TRBV23-1, the J gene TRBJ1-2; D is uncertain. TRBV23-1 is sorted into the ORF group, with uncertain function. The CDR3 is 10 amino acids.

For the CDR3, the DNA is TGTGCCAGCTCCCCGGGGGGTGGGGAGCTGTTTTTT. It translates to CASSPGGGELFF. V gene TRBV6-5 combines with J gene TRBJ2-2, with 7 positions matching TRBD2. Germline trimming cut 8 bases from V and 8 bases from J; bases unmatched to any gene: 5. The germline V gene has CDR1 MNHEY and CDR2 SVGAGI. This CDR3 spans 12 amino acids.

J is TRBJ1-2 and V is TRBV11-2; TRBD1 agrees at 8 bases. CDR1 and CDR2 (germline): SGHAT, FQNNGV. V lost 3 bases and J lost 2; bases outside the gene matches: 8. The CDR3 has 16 residues. The CDR3 loop reads CASSFLRTGLNYGYTF. CDR3 coding DNA: TGTGCCAGCAGCTTTCTCAGGACAGGGCTAAACTATGGCTACACCTTC.

The V and J genes are TRBV19 and TRBJ1-5; D may be TRBD1 (6 bases). Between the trimmed V and J ends, which lost 9 bases and 5 bases, there was a span of 23 bases. Germline V gene sequence: CDR1 LNHDA, CDR2 SQIVND (reference sequence). This CDR3 region has 16 residues. The chain's CDR3 is CASADSGAAAYQPQHF. In nucleotides, the CDR3 is TGTGCCAGCGCGGACAGTGGGGCGGCGGCCTATCAGCCCCAGCATTTT. Combining the CDR3 with reference TRBV19 and TRBJ1-5 gives the whole variable domain DGGITQSPKYLFRKEGQNVTLSCEQNLNHDAMYWYRQDPGQGLRLIYYSQIVNDFQKGDIAEGYSVSREKKESFPLTVTSAQKNPTAFYLCASADSGAAAYQPQHFGDGTRLSIL.

The V and J genes are TRBV18 and TRBJ2-5; D remains ambiguous. This CDR3 is 16 amino acids long. Germline values: CDR1 KGHSH, CDR2 LQKENI. The V gene lost 0 bases and the J gene lost 3 bases, with 14 bases spanning the gap. The CDR3 here is CASSPPERWAEETQYF. CDR3 bases: TGTGCCAGCTCACCACCGGAGCGTTGGGCTGAAGAGACCCAGTACTTC.

The chain employs TRBV27 and TRBJ2-4; D might be TRBD2 (6 bases). The CDR3 totals 16 residues. Per germline, CDR1 MNHEY and CDR2 SMNVEV (reference sequence). V was cut by 0 bases and J by 3 bases, with 12 bases left in between. In nucleotides, the CDR3 is TGTGCCAGCAGTTTATCGAGAAGGGAGGTCAAAAACATTCAGTACTTC. Translating gives CASSLSRREVKNIQYF.

This chain links TRBV18 with TRBJ1-4, with 11 nucleotides matching TRBD1. The CDR3 totals 16 residues. Germline CDR1 reads KGHSH; CDR2 reads LQKENI. V dropped 0 bases and J dropped 8; count of bases not matched to a gene: 5. For the CDR3, the DNA is TGTGCCAGCTCACCACCGGGACAGGGGGTAGAGGAAAAACTGTTTTTT. As protein: CASSPPGQGVEEKLFF.

The V gene is TRBV19, the J gene TRBJ1-4; D not resolved. V dropped 3 bases and J dropped 1 base, with 9 bases sitting between them. The CDR3 length is 15 residues. CDR1 is LNHDA and CDR2 is SQIVND in the germline V gene (reference sequence). The CDR3 protein is CASSIRTLTNEKLFF. The CDR3 region has the DNA TGTGCCAGTAGTATCCGGACTTTAACTAATGAAAAACTGTTTTTT. The variable domain in full, with the rest retrieved from reference TRBV19 and TRBJ1-4, is DGGITQSPKYLFRKEGQNVTLSCEQNLNHDAMYWYRQDPGQGLRLIYYSQIVNDFQKGDIAEGYSVSREKKESFPLTVTSAQKNPTAFYLCASSIRTLTNEKLFFGSGTQLSVL.

The CDR3 DNA is TGTGCCAGCAGGCCCGGGGGAGGCCAAGAGACCCAGTACTTC. Translating gives CASRPGGGQETQYF. This chain connects TRBV25-1 to TRBJ2-5; tentatively, D is TRBD2 (6 bases). V was shortened by 6 bases and J by 1 base, with 12 bases between the two germline ends. The CDR3 length is 14 residues. Germline CDR1 MGHDK, CDR2 SYGVNS.

This chain links TRBV7-2 with TRBJ1-3; D gene unclear. V dropped 2 bases and J dropped 3 bases, with 11 bases sitting between them. Germline-derived CDR1 and CDR2 are SGHTA and FQGNSA. This CDR3 has 15 residues. CDR3 in amino acids: CASSLTGQRGNTIYF. The CDR3 coding sequence is TGTGCCAGCAGCTTAACTGGGCAGCGTGGAAACACCATATATTTT.

CDR3 sequence: CASSIYHLAGNQPQHF. CDR3 nucleotide sequence: TGTGCCAGCAGCATTTATCACCTAGCGGGCAATCAGCCCCAGCATTTT. The chain is built from TRBV5-5 and TRBJ1-5; D is undetermined. In germline, CDR1 is SGHKS, CDR2 YYEKEE (reference sequence). This CDR3 is built from 16 residues. V lost 4 bases and J lost 2, with 16 bases in between.

The sample holds one count of this clone. This chain connects TRBV11-2 to TRBJ2-3; 8 nucleotides agree with TRBD2. CDR1 SGHAT and CDR2 FQNNGV come from the germline V gene. The CDR3 contains 16 residues. Germline trimming cut 4 bases from V and 1 base from J; bases unmatched to any gene: 7. In nucleotides, the CDR3 is TGTGCCAGCAGCTCCCTTAGCGGGATTCGCACAGATACGCAGTATTTT. Amino acids: CASSSLSGIRTDTQYF.

With respect to this clone: The sample holds other DNA sequences that translate to the same CDR3. This sequence joins TRBV20-1 and TRBJ2-7; D unresolved. This CDR3 is built from 11 residues. Looked up from germline, CDR1 is DFQATT and CDR2 is SNEGSKA (reference sequence). V dropped 2 bases and J dropped 3 bases, with 5 bases sitting between them. The CDR3 is CSARLNYEQYF. The CDR3, as DNA: TGCAGTGCTAGACTTAACTACGAGCAGTACTTC.

The genes are TRBV6-5 and TRBJ2-7; D remains unclear. The V gene lost 3 bases and the J gene lost 2 bases, with 8 bases spanning the gap. The CDR3 covers 13 residues. In germline, CDR1 is MNHEY, CDR2 SVGAGI. The CDR3 here is CASSYNRAYEQYF. The CDR3 DNA is TGTGCCAGCAGTTATAACAGAGCCTACGAGCAGTACTTC.

The J gene is TRBJ1-1, the V gene TRBV28, with D maybe TRBD1 (5 bases). Trimming removed 5 bases from V and 4 bases from J, with 17 bases in between. The CDR3 spans 15 residues. Germline CDR1 MDHEN, CDR2 SYDVKM. Written as DNA, the CDR3 is TGTGCCAGCAGTCAAAGAGTGGGACGCAGCACTGAAGCTTTCTTT. Its protein product is CASSQRVGRSTEAFF.